Listed below are T cell receptor beta chains from one sample, sequenced in a study of low-dose radiotherapy and immunotherapy resistance in tumors. In TCRdb, the reads were re-called with MiXCR into one record per CDR3 protein. Of tens of thousands of distinct CDR3 sequences listed, 20% to 25% are singletons. Sequenced material: PBMCs, taken after low-dose radiotherapy plus immunotherapy. Receptors were obtained from a female donor with ovarian cancer. CDR3s include the opening cysteine and the closing phenylalanine or tryptophan.

TRBV28	TRBJ2-7	CASSSPRGARSEQYF
TRBV6-1	TRBJ2-3	CASSYTGGPASTDTQYF
TRBV20-1	TRBJ2-1	CSARDRQRGGKGEQFF
TRBV6-2/TRBV6-3	TRBJ2-3	CASSLSGRSTDTQYF
TRBV27	TRBJ2-7	CASRGFGGAWDEQYF
TRBV6-2/TRBV6-3	TRBJ2-7	CASSYSGRGEQYF
TRBV2	TRBJ2-3	CASRADRVEDTQYF
TRBV13	TRBJ2-5	CASSLLAETQYF
TRBV6-2/TRBV6-3	TRBJ2-2	CASSEAGGLGELFF
TRBV2	TRBJ2-2	CASSNGQGGGTGELFF
TRBV5-1	TRBJ1-1	CASSLSPGAEAFF
TRBV9	TRBJ2-3	CASSVDGTGLTDTQYF
TRBV5-1	TRBJ1-5	CASSQGARGQPQHF
TRBV20-1	TRBJ2-7	CSARGDTVYEQYF
TRBV24-1	TRBJ2-7	CATSDLPRTPQYF
TRBV18	TRBJ2-1	CASSPAQGKLGEQFF
TRBV15	TRBJ2-3	CATSSRFTDTQYF
TRBV10-3	TRBJ1-3	CATKTGDTGNTIYF
TRBV12-3/TRBV12-4	TRBJ1-5	CASSLEAVEGNQPQHF
TRBV9	TRBJ2-7	CASSVEPAGGPEQYF
TRBV6-5	TRBJ2-2	CASSYRTPANTGELFF
TRBV4-2	TRBJ1-1	CASSPLGYMNTEAFF
TRBV7-6	TRBJ2-1	CASSSAPGLAGRNEQFF
TRBV4-1	TRBJ2-7	CASSQDKDDVRAYEQYF
TRBV10-3	TRBJ2-1	CAISAPARKAYNEQFF
TRBV6-2/TRBV6-3	TRBJ1-1	CASSEASGYGFF
TRBV20-1	TRBJ1-2	CSARDGKGQGATGYTF
TRBV9	TRBJ2-5	CASSVDGLGLAGSESQYF
TRBV28	TRBJ2-3	CASSLGGLTDTQYF
TRBV28	TRBJ2-3	CASRGPGGGADTQYF
TRBV5-1	TRBJ2-5	CASSLAGVEETQYF
TRBV19	TRBJ2-3	CASRDDRTQYF
TRBV2	TRBJ2-7	CASDRDRNYEQYF
TRBV19	TRBJ1-2	CASSLPGAYGYTF
TRBV4-3	TRBJ2-2	CASSPRTANTGELFF
TRBV5-4	TRBJ2-3	CASSLAGGQPTDTQYF
TRBV19	TRBJ2-1	CASSVGPQGSYNEQFF
TRBV5-3	TRBJ1-2	CASSLLTGGLYGYTF
TRBV27	TRBJ1-5	CASSLFAIGQPQHF
TRBV12-3/TRBV12-4	TRBJ1-5	CASSPVGRGQPQHF
TRBV7-2	TRBJ2-7	CASSLATVSYEQYF
TRBV2	TRBJ1-5	CASSEGSRGNSNQPQHF
TRBV19	TRBJ1-6	CASSIATGYNSPLHF
TRBV7-2	TRBJ1-2	CASSLGPGGAGHGYTF
TRBV24-1	TRBJ2-1	CATSDLNRGNEQFF
TRBV6-2/TRBV6-3	TRBJ1-2	CASRAPGQGNYGYTF
TRBV7-3	TRBJ2-7	CASSHMFSGRTYEQYF
TRBV4-3	TRBJ2-1	CASSQGPGGPYNEQFF
TRBV29-1	TRBJ2-4	CSARDYAAGQLVF
TRBV4-1	TRBJ2-7	CASSKGLAGGYEQYF
TRBV12-3/TRBV12-4	TRBJ2-3	CASSSRQPSTDTQYF
TRBV5-1	TRBJ2-5	CASSAGVEETQYF
TRBV5-1	TRBJ2-2	CASSSPSGGVANTGELFF
TRBV3-1	TRBJ1-4	CASSHAQGGGEKLFF
TRBV20-1	TRBJ1-6	CSASERVDSPLHF
TRBV25-1	TRBJ2-5	CASSGTSGVLLEETQYF
TRBV6-6	TRBJ2-7	CASSQGRAYYEQYF
TRBV29-1	TRBJ2-5	CSAEGVGQQETQYF
TRBV4-2	TRBJ2-7	CASSPRGSLSYEQYF